The 16 T cell receptor beta chains below all came from one sample that was sequenced in a study of radiation and T cells in renal cell carcinoma. Measured with immunoSEQ multiplex PCR; TCRdb has only the in-frame clones, and not every one. The sample contains 85,000 to 100,000 clones, 70% to 90% of which appear only once. The time point denotes: baseline pretreatment blood. Treatment here: 15 Gy SBRT to primary tumor, nephrectomy 4 weeks later. The input for sequencing was blood, taken from a patient whose treatment included radiotherapy and nephrectomy. The receptors derive from a man aged 50 to 59 with renal cell carcinoma.

The CDR3 DNA is TGTGCCAGCAGCGTATACGGGGGAGAGAGTGAAAAACTGTTTTTT. Residues: CASSVYGGESEKLFF. The V gene is TRBV9, the J gene TRBJ1-4; D may be TRBD1 (5 bases). The CDR3 is 15 residues long. From germline, CDR1 is SGDLS and CDR2 YYNGEE. The ends were cut back, 1 base at V and 7 bases at J, with 14 bases in the middle. The full variable domain, with the rest looked up from reference TRBV9 and TRBJ1-4, is DSGVTQTPKHLITATGQRVTLRCSPRSGDLSVYWYQQSLDQGLQFLIQYYNGEERAKGNILERFSAQQFPDLHSELNLSSLELGDSALYFCASSVYGGESEKLFFGSGTQLSVL.

This clone has just one count. The chain employs TRBV6-6 and TRBJ2-4; 7 bases are shared with TRBD2. After removal of 2 bases from V and 15 bases from J, the junction contained 16 bases not matched to a gene. This CDR3 spans 15 amino acids. The germline V gene encodes CDR1 MNHNY and CDR2 SVGAGI (reference sequence). The CDR3 DNA follows: TGTGCCAGCAGTTACGCCGACGGGGGGAACCCTTATCCGTACTTC. Protein sequence: CASSYADGGNPYPYF.

This clone was counted a single time. This chain connects TRBV6-5 to TRBJ2-7, with D tentatively TRBD2 (6 bases). Per the germline V gene, CDR1 is MNHEY and CDR2 is SVGAGI. With 0 bases removed from V and 2 bases from J, the gap between germline ends came to 8 bases. This CDR3 spans 14 amino acids. DNA for the CDR3: TGTGCCAGCAGTTACTCGACTAGAACCTACGAGCAGTACTTC. It specifies CASSYSTRTYEQYF.

V is TRBV5-6 and J is TRBJ2-1, with D perhaps assigned TRBD1 or TRBD2 (5 bases each). Per the germline V gene, CDR1 is SGHDT and CDR2 is YYEEEE. V lost 2 bases, J lost 8 bases, and 11 bases lay in between. This CDR3 contains 13 residues. Here the CDR3 DNA reads TGTGCCAGCAGCTTCGGGACGGCTGATGAGCAGTTCTTC. It codes for CASSFGTADEQFF.

This clone appeared a single time. The rearrangement uses TRBV28 and TRBJ1-2; 7 nucleotides agree with TRBD1. Germline V lookup: CDR1 MDHEN, CDR2 SYDVKM. The CDR3 contains 17 residues. The V segment lost 1 base and the J segment 1 base; nucleotides outside the gene matches: 9. CDR3 loop: CASSLYLGQASNYGYTF. CDR3 coding DNA: TGTGCCAGCAGTTTATACCTTGGACAGGCCAGTAACTATGGCTACACCTTC.

This clone has a single count. The junction does not match germline at one end; this may be a read error. The chain joins TRBV4-3 to TRBJ1-1; D unclear. The CDR3 has 12 residues. Looked up from germline, CDR1 is LGHNA and CDR2 is YSLEER. The CDR3 sequence: CVSSQRNTEAFF. CDR3 nucleotides: TGCGTCAGCAGCCAGCGGAACACTGAAGCTTTCTTT.

This clone came up once. The chain joins TRBV5-1 to TRBJ2-2; TRBD2 matches 8 bases. The germline gives CDR1 SGHRS, CDR2 YFSETQ. The CDR3 has 14 amino acids. Losses at the gene ends were 2 bases for V and 6 bases for J; bases not matched to a gene: 3. CDR3 region: CASSFGLAAGELFF. The CDR3 bases are TGCGCCAGCAGCTTCGGACTAGCCGCCGGGGAGCTGTTTTTT. Variable domain in full (rest from reference TRBV5-1 and TRBJ2-2): KAGVTQTPRYLIKTRGQQVTLSCSPISGHRSVSWYQQTPGQGLQFLFEYFSETQRNKGNFPGRFSGRQFSNSRSEMNVSTLELGDSALYLCASSFGLAAGELFFGEGSRLTVL.

The chain employs TRBV12-2 and TRBJ1-1. TRBV12-2 is tagged as a pseudogene. There are 11 residues in the CDR3. The CDR3 is CASRFRGEAFF. In nucleotides, the CDR3 is TGTGCAAGTCGCTTCCGGGGTGAAGCTTTCTTT.

The chain is built from TRBV2 and TRBJ1-3; D might be TRBD1 (6 bases). V gave up 4 bases and J gave up 0 bases, with 13 bases separating them. CDR1 and CDR2 from the germline V gene are SNHLY and FYNNEI. This CDR3 contains 16 residues. The CDR3 sequence is CASSGRTAHSGNTIYF. The CDR3 DNA follows: TGTGCCAGCAGTGGGAGGACAGCCCACTCTGGAAACACCATATATTTT.

This clone was detected only a few times. CDR3: CASSFPALAGGDEQFF. CDR3 DNA: TGCGCCAGCAGCTTTCCAGCGCTAGCGGGAGGTGATGAGCAGTTCTTC. The V gene is TRBV5-1, the J gene TRBJ2-1, with 11 bases fitting TRBD2. J gave up 8 bases and V 2 bases, and 9 bases lay outside the gene matches. The CDR3 totals 16 residues. Germline values: CDR1 SGHRS, CDR2 YFSETQ.

This chain connects TRBV14 to TRBJ1-4; D is undetermined. CDR3 size: 12 residues. Trimming pared 4 bases from V and 10 bases from J, leaving 10 bases between. Germline V gene data show CDR1 as SGHDN and CDR2 as FVKESK. CDR3 residues: CASSPTQRKLFF. The CDR3, as DNA: TGTGCCAGCAGCCCAACTCAACGAAAACTGTTTTTT.

V gene TRBV5-4 combines with J gene TRBJ2-1; D might be TRBD1 or TRBD2, each matching 5 bases. Germline V gives CDR1 SGHNT, CDR2 YYREEE (reference sequence). The ends were cut back, 1 base at V and 9 bases at J, with 17 bases in the middle. The CDR3 sequence is 15 residues long. The CDR3 region is CASSLLSGSTGEQFF. The DNA for the CDR3 is TGTGCCAGCAGCTTGTTATCAGGGAGCACGGGTGAGCAGTTCTTC.

This chain connects TRBV6-6 to TRBJ2-1; D assignment may be TRBD1 or TRBD2 (6 bases each). Germline CDR1 and CDR2: MNHNY and SVGAGI (reference sequence). V was trimmed by 5 bases and J by 8 bases, leaving 19 bases between them. CDR3 length: 15 residues. CDR3 region: CASSSPGRGHDEQFF. CDR3 bases: TGTGCCAGCAGTAGTCCGGGGCGGGGACACGATGAGCAGTTCTTC.

The chain joins TRBV7-8 to TRBJ2-1, with TRBD2 matching 7 bases. Germline-derived CDR1 and CDR2 are SGHVS and FQNEAQ. The CDR3 is made up of 13 amino acids. The trim removed 1 base at V and 10 bases at J, leaving 4 bases unmatched. The CDR3 region has the DNA TGTGCCAGCAGCTTAGGGGAGGGCGGGGAGCAGTTCTTC. It codes for CASSLGEGGEQFF.

The genes are TRBV18 and TRBJ2-7, with D possibly being TRBD1 or TRBD2 (5 bases each). Deletions cut 3 bases from V and 2 bases from J, with 11 bases between. Germline lookup yields CDR1 KGHSH and CDR2 LQKENI. This CDR3 has 14 residues. The CDR3 here is CASSPGDSTYEQYF. CDR3 nucleotide sequence: TGTGCCAGCTCACCGGGGGATTCCACCTACGAGCAGTACTTC.

The V and J genes are TRBV7-9 and TRBJ1-2; D not certain. The CDR3 spans 16 residues. The V gene's germline CDR1 is SEHNR and CDR2 FQNEAQ (reference sequence). Trimming removed 5 bases at V and 4 bases at J, with 20 bases between. The CDR3 spells CASSTQLNYNIYGYTF. The CDR3, as DNA: TGTGCCAGCAGCACACAGCTAAATTATAACATCTATGGCTACACCTTC.